These 9 T cell receptor beta chains were all obtained from the same sample, sequenced in a study of blood T cells in healthy people across ages. The use of a sample-barcoded 5' primer and a J-beta primer mix characterized a second PCR of roughly 7 to 11 cycles. TCRdb reanalysed the 5' RACE reads using MiXCR and keeps one entry per CDR3 protein. The table records 550,000 to 650,000 distinct CDR3 sequences, less than 35% of them present only once. The sequencing input was blood. The receptors derive from an elderly woman in good health.

This clonotype showed up many times. Here the CDR3 reads CSARASGVAQYF. The CDR3, as DNA: TGCAGTGCTAGAGCATCTGGGGTAGCCCAGTACTTC. V gene TRBV20-1 combines with J gene TRBJ2-5; D remains unclear. This CDR3 is built from 12 residues. CDR1 is DFQATT, CDR2 SNEGSKA, per germline (reference sequence). Trimming removed 1 base from V and 9 bases from J, with 12 bases in between.

V is TRBV11-2 and J is TRBJ2-2; a weak D match, TRBD2 (5 bases). Trimming pared 10 bases from V and 2 bases from J, leaving 17 bases between. The CDR3 length is 15 residues. Per germline, CDR1 SGHAT and CDR2 FQNNGV. In nucleotides, the CDR3 is TGTGCCACTCAGCGTTGGCGGGTAAACACCGGGGAGCTGTTTTTT. Its translation is CATQRWRVNTGELFF. The full variable domain, rest sourced from reference TRBV11-2 and TRBJ2-2, is EAGVAQSPRYKIIEKRQSVAFWCNPISGHATLYWYQQILGQGPKLLIQFQNNGVVDDSQLPKDRFSAERLKGVDSTLKIQPAKLEDSAVYLCATQRWRVNTGELFFGEGSRLTVL.

As regards this clonotype: The limits of the CDR3 on the DNA are not certain, so only TCRdb's listed CDR3 is given. The chain carries TRBV27 and TRBJ2-7; TRBD1 is the table's D call and was not checked against the DNA. In germline, CDR1 is MNHEY, CDR2 SMNVEV (reference sequence). The CDR3 is 14 residues long, ends included. CDR3 amino acids: CASSFGAGLNEQYF.

The J gene is TRBJ2-5, the V gene TRBV5-1; D may be TRBD1 (6 bases). Trimming stripped 0 bases from V and 2 bases from J, with 11 bases between. The CDR3 totals 15 residues. Germline V gene lookup returns CDR1 SGHRS and CDR2 YFSETQ. The CDR3 sequence: CASSLVYRVQETQYF. The CDR3 region has the DNA TGCGCCAGCAGCTTGGTTTACAGGGTTCAAGAGACCCAGTACTTC. Based on the CDR3 plus reference TRBV5-1 and TRBJ2-5, the full variable domain is KAGVTQTPRYLIKTRGQQVTLSCSPISGHRSVSWYQQTPGQGLQFLFEYFSETQRNKGNFPGRFSGRQFSNSRSEMNVSTLELGDSALYLCASSLVYRVQETQYFGPGTRLLVL.

Comment on this clonotype: A much larger clone lies one base from this, so it may be a read error. V is TRBV7-8 and J is TRBJ1-2, with a tentative D call TRBD1 (6 bases). The CDR3 sequence is 13 residues long. The germline V gene encodes CDR1 SGHVS and CDR2 FQNEAQ. The CDR3 sequence is CTSSLGGGKSYTF. The CDR3 DNA follows: TGTACCAGCAGCTTAGGGGGTGGGAAGAGCTACACCTTC.

Regarding this clonotype: A read error may be the cause here, since a much bigger clone is one base away. The V and J genes are TRBV7-2 and TRBJ1-2, with D perhaps matching TRBD1 (6 bases). The V gene's germline CDR1 is SGHTA and CDR2 FQGNSA. This CDR3 has 14 residues. V lost 3 bases and J 5 bases, leaving 13 bases between the germline ends. The CDR3 DNA is TGTGCCAGCAGCTTCGAGACAGGACCATATGGCTACACCTTC. It is translated as CASSFETGPYGYTF.

This clonotype was counted many times. In DNA form, the CDR3 reads TGCGCCAGCAGCCCCTCGGCCGGAAACAACTATGGCTACACCTTC. It codes for CASSPSAGNNYGYTF. This chain connects TRBV5-1 to TRBJ1-2; D is uncertain. V lost 4 bases and J 2 bases, leaving 15 bases between the germline ends. Per germline, CDR1 SGHRS and CDR2 YFSETQ. The CDR3 is 15 amino acids.

This clonotype was detected only a few times. A much larger clonotype is one base distant, so this may be a read error. V usage is TRBV6-5 and J usage is TRBJ2-1; the D gene is possibly TRBD2 (7 bases). There are 12 residues in the CDR3. The ends were cut back, 8 bases at V and 10 bases at J, with 15 bases in the middle. Germline V gene lookup returns CDR1 MNHEY and CDR2 SVGAGI. DNA of the CDR3: TGTGCCAGCTGGGAGAGGGGGGGGGAGCAGTTCTTC. This translates into CASWERGGEQFF.

This clonotype was picked up many times. The chain has TRBV20-1 and TRBJ2-7, with D possibly TRBD1 on 6 matching bases. V lost 6 bases, J lost 0 bases, and 9 bases lay in between. Germline V CDR1 and CDR2: DFQATT, SNEGSKA (reference sequence). The CDR3 extends over 12 amino acids. The CDR3 here is CSAGGSSYEQYF. The DNA for the CDR3 is TGCAGTGCAGGGGGAAGCTCCTACGAGCAGTACTTC.